A single sample gave rise to the 2 T cell receptor beta chains below, sequenced in a study of beta chain features in type 1 diabetes. Whole-study findings and limits: For Type 1 diabetes patients, all four CD4+ subsets carried TCRB CDR3s that were moderately but significantly shorter.

All of the isolated RNA was reverse transcribed, so expressed TCRB transcripts were sequenced. The data were produced by immunoSEQ multiplex PCR, yet TCRdb's version contains in-frame clones alone and is incomplete. Of some 640,000 clones in the sample, more than 12% were seen once. Their specific antigens are unknown. The sample comprised naive CD4+ T cells from blood. The receptors originated from a man aged 18-30 years with type 1 diabetes.

This clone appeared a few times. The rearrangement joins TRBV7-9 to TRBJ2-1, with D possibly TRBD1 on 7 matching bases. This CDR3 spans 15 amino acids. Trimming took 5 bases from V and 8 from J, leaving 19 bases between them. Germline CDR1 SEHNR, CDR2 FQNEAQ (reference sequence). The CDR3 spells CASSRDSGRIDEQFF. For the CDR3, the DNA is TGTGCCAGCAGCCGGGACAGTGGGAGGATCGATGAGCAGTTCTTC. The entire variable domain, with the rest obtained from reference TRBV7-9 and TRBJ2-1, is as follows: DTGVSQNPRHKITKRGQNVTFRCDPISEHNRLYWYRQTLGQGPEFLTYFQNEAQLEKSRLLSDRFSAERPKGSFSTLEIQRTEQGDSAMYLCASSRDSGRIDEQFFGPGTRLTVL.

The rearrangement links TRBV5-4 to TRBJ2-5; tentatively, D is TRBD2 (6 bases). V lost 4 bases and J lost 2, with 12 bases in between. Looked up from germline, CDR1 is SGHNT and CDR2 is YYREEE (reference sequence). The CDR3 is made up of 14 amino acids. This CDR3 is CASSPGENQETQYF. The CDR3, as DNA: TGTGCCAGCAGCCCGGGGGAAAATCAAGAGACCCAGTACTTC.